This T cell receptor (beta chain) was profiled in a study of T-cell memory formation after mild COVID-19. Whole-study results and caveats: Clones shrinking between day 15 and 85 showed a balanced CD4/CD8 split, and those that grew later tilted toward CD4+. CM and EM subsets held most contracting CD4+ clones; EMRA held CD8+ ones. What remained unconfirmed was the SARS-CoV-2 specificity of second-wave clones peaking on day 37. Memory cells collected pre-infection included some clones that later responded, suggesting cross-reactive memory joined.

This CDR3 spans 12 amino acids. The ends were cut back, 8 bases at V and 7 bases at J, with 14 bases in the middle. This clonotype occurred many times. Its target is not known. A single record per CDR3 protein comes from TCRdb applying MiXCR to the 5' RACE reads. The table lists hundreds of thousands of distinct CDR3 sequences, approximately 15% of them singletons. Sequencing input: PBMCs or a T cell subset sorted from them (not recorded which). The chain carries TRBV12-3 or TRBV12-4 and TRBJ2-5, with a possible D match to TRBD1 (5 bases). The receptor was isolated from an adult woman who had mild COVID-19 (a few samples of this study predate the infection). Cell type and time point are not known. This chain's CDR3 is CASSGPGGTQYF. The CDR3 DNA reads as TGTGCCAGCTCAGGGCCGGGCGGGACCCAGTACTTC.